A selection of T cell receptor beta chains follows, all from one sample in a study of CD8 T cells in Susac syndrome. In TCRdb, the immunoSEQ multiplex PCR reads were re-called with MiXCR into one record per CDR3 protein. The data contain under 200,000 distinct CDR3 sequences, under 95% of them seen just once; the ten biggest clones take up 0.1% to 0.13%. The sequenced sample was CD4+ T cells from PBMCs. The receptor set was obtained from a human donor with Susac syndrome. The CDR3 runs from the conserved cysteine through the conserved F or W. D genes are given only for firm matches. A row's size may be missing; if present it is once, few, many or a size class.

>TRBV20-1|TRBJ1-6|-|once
CSAPAGTSSYNSPLHF
TGCAGTGCGCCGGCGGGGACGAGCTCCTATAATTCACCCCTCCACTTT
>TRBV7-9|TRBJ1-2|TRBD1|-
CASSSGQGVDYGYTF
TGTGCCAGCAGCTCGGGACAGGGGGTCGACTATGGCTACACCTTC
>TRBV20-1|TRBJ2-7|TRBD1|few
CSARPGQGGYEQYF
TGCAGTGCTAGACCCGGACAGGGAGGCTACGAGCAGTACTTC
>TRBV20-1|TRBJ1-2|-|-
CSAFDNYGYTF
TGCAGTGCTTTTGACAACTATGGCTACACCTTC
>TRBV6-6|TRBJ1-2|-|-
CASTWDAYYGYTF
TGTGCCAGCACCTGGGACGCCTACTATGGCTACACCTTC
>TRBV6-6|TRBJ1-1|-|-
CASRREGWGSEAFF
TGTGCCAGCAGAAGGGAAGGGTGGGGGTCTGAAGCTTTCTTT
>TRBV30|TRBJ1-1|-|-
CAWSVVGPNTEAFF
TGTGCCTGGAGTGTTGTAGGGCCGAACACTGAAGCTTTCTTT
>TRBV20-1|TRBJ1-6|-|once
CSAPPTGRSSPLHF
TGCAGTGCCCCCCCCACAGGGCGGTCTTCACCCCTCCACTTT
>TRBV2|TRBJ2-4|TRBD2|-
CATREGGGPKNIQYF
TGTGCCACCCGGGAGGGTGGGGGTCCCAAAAACATTCAGTACTTC
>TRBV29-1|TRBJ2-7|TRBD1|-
CSVASGTGAGEQYF
TGCAGCGTAGCTTCCGGGACAGGGGCGGGCGAGCAGTACTTC
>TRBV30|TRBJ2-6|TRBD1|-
CAWNRGTGRAGANVLTF
TGTGCCTGGAATCGAGGGACAGGGAGGGCTGGGGCCAACGTCCTGACTTTC
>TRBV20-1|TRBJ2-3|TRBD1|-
CSATGTGSTDTQYF
TGCAGTGCGACCGGGACAGGGAGCACAGATACGCAGTATTTT
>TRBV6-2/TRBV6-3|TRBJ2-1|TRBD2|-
CASNPSGGRDEQFF
TGTGCCAGCAATCCTAGCGGGGGGCGAGATGAGCAGTTCTTC
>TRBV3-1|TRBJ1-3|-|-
CASSPQVGVGNTIYF
TGTGCCAGCAGCCCCCAGGTCGGAGTCGGAAACACCATATATTTT
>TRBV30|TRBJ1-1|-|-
CAWNRVAGANTEAFF
TGTGCCTGGAACAGGGTGGCGGGGGCGAACACTGAAGCTTTCTTT
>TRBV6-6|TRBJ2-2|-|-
CASSSDGYNTGELFF
TGTGCCAGCAGTTCCGACGGGTACAACACCGGGGAGCTGTTTTTT
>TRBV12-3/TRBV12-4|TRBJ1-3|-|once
CASSLVREYSGNTIYF
TGTGCCAGCAGTTTGGTCAGAGAGTACTCTGGAAACACCATATATTTT
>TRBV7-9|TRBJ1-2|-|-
CASSPDSPYGYTF
TGTGCCAGCAGCCCGGACAGCCCATATGGCTACACCTTC
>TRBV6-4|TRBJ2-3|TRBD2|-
CASRAGTSKTDTQYF
TGTGCCAGCAGAGCCGGGACTAGCAAGACAGATACGCAGTATTTT
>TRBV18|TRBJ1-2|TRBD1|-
CASSANSGQGSGYTF
TGTGCCAGCTCAGCAAATTCGGGACAGGGGAGTGGCTACACCTTC
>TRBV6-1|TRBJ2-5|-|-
CASSPVGGLQETQYF
TGTGCCAGCAGCCCAGTCGGGGGCCTCCAAGAGACCCAGTACTTC
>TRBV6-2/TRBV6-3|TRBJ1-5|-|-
CASSYDRTARDYSNQPQHF
TGTGCCAGCAGTTACGATCGGACGGCCCGCGATTATAGCAATCAGCCCCAGCATTTT
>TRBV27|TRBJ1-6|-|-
CASSPGANSPLHF
TGTGCCAGCAGCCCAGGGGCCAATTCACCCCTCCACTTT
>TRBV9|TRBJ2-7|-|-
CASSVGLKPVTEQYF
TGTGCCAGCAGCGTAGGCCTGAAGCCGGTTACCGAGCAGTACTTC
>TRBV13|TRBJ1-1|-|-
CASSLGRLNTEAFF
TGTGCCAGCAGCTTAGGTAGATTGAACACTGAAGCTTTCTTT
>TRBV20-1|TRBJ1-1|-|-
CSARVSSAEAFF
TGCAGTGCTAGAGTTTCCTCGGCCGAAGCTTTCTTT